The entry below gives a single T cell receptor beta chain sequence along with its context. Its antigen is not known. Between the trimmed V and J ends, which lost 0 bases and 15 bases, there was a span of 19 bases. The V gene's germline CDR1 is SGDLS and CDR2 YYNGEE. The CDR3 contains 14 residues. It was from alopecia areata patients that lesional scalp punch biopsies and peripheral blood were collected. This sample is part of a study of CD8+ T cells in alopecia areata. For the study at large: Treatment of the treated patients consisted of oral tofacitinib, 5 to 10 mg twice daily. Findings of the study overall: Between patients, shared TCR sequences were less clear than in mice. This was possibly due in part to HLA diversity in the patient population.

The sequencing template was cDNA reverse transcribed from extracted RNA. Data came from immunoSEQ multiplex PCR; TCRdb stores just in-frame clones and leaves some out. Of 9,900 or so clones detected, 50% to 70% appear once; the ten largest clones hold under 9.5%. The sequence was collected from a human donor with alopecia areata. The chain is built from TRBV9 and TRBJ2-1; D remains ambiguous. Sample: skin, taken at week 0. CDR3 DNA: TGTGCCAGCAGCGTAGGGTTATCGTCCTACTTTCGGTTCTTC. Translation gives CASSVGLSSYFRFF.